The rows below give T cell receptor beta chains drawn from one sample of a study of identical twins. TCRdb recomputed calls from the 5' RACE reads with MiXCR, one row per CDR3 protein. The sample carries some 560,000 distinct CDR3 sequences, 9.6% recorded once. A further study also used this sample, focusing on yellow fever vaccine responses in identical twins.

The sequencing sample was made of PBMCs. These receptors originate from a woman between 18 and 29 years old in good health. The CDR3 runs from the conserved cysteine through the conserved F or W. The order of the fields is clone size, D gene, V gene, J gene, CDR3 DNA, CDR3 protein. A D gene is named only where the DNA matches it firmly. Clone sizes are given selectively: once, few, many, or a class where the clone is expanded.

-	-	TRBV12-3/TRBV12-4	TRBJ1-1	TGTGCCAGCACCACCACAGGGTTTAGGAACACTGAAGCTTTCTTT	CASTTTGFRNTEAFF
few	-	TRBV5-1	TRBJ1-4	TGCGCCAGCAGCCAGGCACACGGCCAGACTGAAAAACTGTTTTTT	CASSQAHGQTEKLFF
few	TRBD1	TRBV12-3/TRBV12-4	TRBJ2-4	TGTGCCAGCAGTCCTCGGGACAGACAAACTTGGGACATTCAGTACTTC	CASSPRDRQTWDIQYF
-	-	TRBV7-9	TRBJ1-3	TGTGCCAGCAGCTTTGTCTCAGGGTATGGAAACACCATATATTTT	CASSFVSGYGNTIYF
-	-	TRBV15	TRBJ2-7	TGTGCCACCAGCAGGAAGACAGTTTTCTCCTACGAGCAGTACTTC	CATSRKTVFSYEQYF
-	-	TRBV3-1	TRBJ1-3	TGTGCCAGCAGCTTTTATGCGTCCAGCTCTGGAAACACCATATATTTT	CASSFYASSSGNTIYF
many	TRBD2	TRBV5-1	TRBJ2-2	TGCGCCAGCAGCTTGGAGACTAGCGGGGGCAACGGGAACACCGGGGAGCTGTTTTTT	CASSLETSGGNGNTGELFF
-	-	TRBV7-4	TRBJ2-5	TGTGCCAGCAGGGGCAAGCTCCGCGGCTACAATAATATGGCGGAGACCCAGTACTTC	CASRGKLRGYNNMAETQYF
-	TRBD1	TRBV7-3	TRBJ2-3	TGTGCCAGCAGCTTAGACCAGGGGGCGTGCACAGATACGCAGTATTTT	CASSLDQGACTDTQYF
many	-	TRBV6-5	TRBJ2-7	TGTGCCAGCAGTTACGACAGCTCCTACGAGCAGTACTTC	CASSYDSSYEQYF
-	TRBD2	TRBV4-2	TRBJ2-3	TGTGCCAGCAGCCAAGATCAAGGCCTAGCGGGAGGCGGGGATACGCAGTATTTT	CASSQDQGLAGGGDTQYF
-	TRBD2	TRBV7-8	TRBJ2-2	TGTGCCAGCAGCTTAGACGGGGGGACGAACACCGGGGAGCTGTTTTTT	CASSLDGGTNTGELFF
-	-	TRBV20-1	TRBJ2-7	TGCAGTGCTAGGACTAGGGGGGTCCAGCAGTACTTC	CSARTRGVQQYF
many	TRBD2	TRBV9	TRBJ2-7	TGTGCCAGCAGCGTAGAGTTTGGGGGGGGCTACGAGCAGTACTTC	CASSVEFGGGYEQYF
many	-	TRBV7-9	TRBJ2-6	TGTGCCAGCAGCTTACTCATACTTGGGGCCAACGTCCTGACTTTC	CASSLLILGANVLTF
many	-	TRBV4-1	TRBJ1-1	TGCGCCAGCAGCCATGGGGACGGAATGAACACTGAAGCTTTCTTT	CASSHGDGMNTEAFF
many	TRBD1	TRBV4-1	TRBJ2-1	TGCGCCAGCAGCCAAGATCCGTCCCTGGGACAGGGTGCCAATGAGCAGTTCTTC	CASSQDPSLGQGANEQFF
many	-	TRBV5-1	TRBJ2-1	TGCGCCAGCAGTGACCAAGGAAGCGATGAGCAGTTCTTC	CASSDQGSDEQFF
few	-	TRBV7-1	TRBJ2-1	TGTGCCAGCAGCTCGACAGAGCACAATGAGCAGTTCTTC	CASSSTEHNEQFF
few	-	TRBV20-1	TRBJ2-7	TGCAGTGCTAGATTCACTCGCTCCTACGAGCAGTACTTC	CSARFTRSYEQYF
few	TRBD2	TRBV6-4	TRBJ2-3	TGTGCCAGCAGTCCGGCTAGCGGACCGAACACAGATACGCAGTATTTT	CASSPASGPNTDTQYF
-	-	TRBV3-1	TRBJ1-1	TGTGCCAGCAGCCAAGGTGCGTATGCGAGTTTCTTT	CASSQGAYASFF
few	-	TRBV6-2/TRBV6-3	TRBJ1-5	TGTGCCAGCAGTATCCAGGGAGGCTATCAGCCCCAGCATTTT	CASSIQGGYQPQHF
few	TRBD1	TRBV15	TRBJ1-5	TGTGCCACCAGCAGAGATCGTCCAGGGGGTAGTCAGCCCCAGCATTTT	CATSRDRPGGSQPQHF
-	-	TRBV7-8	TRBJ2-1	TGTGCCAGCAGCTTAATTGCCCGGAACAATGAGCAGTTCTTC	CASSLIARNNEQFF
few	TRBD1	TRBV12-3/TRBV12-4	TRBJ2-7	TGTGCCAGCAGTTCGACAGGGGGCCACGAGCAGTACTTC	CASSSTGGHEQYF
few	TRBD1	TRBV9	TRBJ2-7	TGTGCCAGCAGCGTAATAACAGGGGCCGAGCAGTACTTC	CASSVITGAEQYF
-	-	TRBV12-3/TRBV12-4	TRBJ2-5	TGTGCCAGCAGCAGAACAGGGCGGGGGGAGACCCAGTACTTC	CASSRTGRGETQYF
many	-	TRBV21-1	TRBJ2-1	TGTGCCAGTGGACAGGGGAACAATGAGCAGTTCTTC	CASGQGNNEQFF
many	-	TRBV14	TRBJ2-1	TGTGCCAGCAGCCAAGATCTAAATTCGGCCGGGTTCTTC	CASSQDLNSAGFF
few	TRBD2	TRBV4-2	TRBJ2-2	TGTGCCAGCAGCCCGACTCCTCCGGGACTAGCGGGGGGGGACGCGAACACCGGGGAGCTGTTTTTT	CASSPTPPGLAGGDANTGELFF
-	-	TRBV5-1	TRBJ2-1	TGCGCCAGCAGCCCGAGACAGAGTGAGCAGTTCTTC	CASSPRQSEQFF